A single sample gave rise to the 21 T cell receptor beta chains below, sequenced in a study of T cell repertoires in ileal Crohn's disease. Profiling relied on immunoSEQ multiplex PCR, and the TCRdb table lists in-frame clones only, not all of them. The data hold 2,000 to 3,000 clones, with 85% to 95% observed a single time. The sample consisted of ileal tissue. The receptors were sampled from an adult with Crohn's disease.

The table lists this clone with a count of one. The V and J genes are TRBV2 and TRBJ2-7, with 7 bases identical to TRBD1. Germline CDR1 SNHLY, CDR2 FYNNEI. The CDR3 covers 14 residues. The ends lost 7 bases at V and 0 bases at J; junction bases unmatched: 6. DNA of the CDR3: TGTGCCAGCATGGACAGGAGCAGCTCCTACGAGCAGTACTTC. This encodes CASMDRSSSYEQYF.

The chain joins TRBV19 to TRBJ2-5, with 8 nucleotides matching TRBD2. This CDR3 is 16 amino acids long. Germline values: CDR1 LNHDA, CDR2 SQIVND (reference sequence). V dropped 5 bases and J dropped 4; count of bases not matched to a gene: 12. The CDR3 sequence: CASSPRGGRRRETQYF. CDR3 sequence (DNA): TGTGCCAGTAGTCCCCGGGGGGGACGGAGAAGAGAGACCCAGTACTTC.

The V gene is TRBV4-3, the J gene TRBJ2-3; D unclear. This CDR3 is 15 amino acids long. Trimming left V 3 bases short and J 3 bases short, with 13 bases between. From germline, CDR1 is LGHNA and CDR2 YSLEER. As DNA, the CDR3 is TGCGCCAGCAGCCAGGAACATACCGGGACAGATACGCAGTATTTT. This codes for CASSQEHTGTDTQYF.

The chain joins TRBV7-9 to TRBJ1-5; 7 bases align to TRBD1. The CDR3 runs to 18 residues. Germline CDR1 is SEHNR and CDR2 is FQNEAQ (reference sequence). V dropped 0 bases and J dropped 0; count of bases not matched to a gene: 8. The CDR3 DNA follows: TGTGCCAGCAGCTTAGCCCTCCAGGGGGGCTATAGCAATCAGCCCCAGCATTTT. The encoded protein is CASSLALQGGYSNQPQHF.

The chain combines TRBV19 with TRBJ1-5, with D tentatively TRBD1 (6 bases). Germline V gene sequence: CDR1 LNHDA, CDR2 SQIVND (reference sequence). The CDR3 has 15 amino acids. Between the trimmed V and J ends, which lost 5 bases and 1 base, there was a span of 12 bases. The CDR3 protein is CASSWGQGSNQPQHF. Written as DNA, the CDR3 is TGTGCCAGTAGTTGGGGGCAGGGCAGCAATCAGCCCCAGCATTTT. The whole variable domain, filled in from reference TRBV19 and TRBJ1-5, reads DGGITQSPKYLFRKEGQNVTLSCEQNLNHDAMYWYRQDPGQGLRLIYYSQIVNDFQKGDIAEGYSVSREKKESFPLTVTSAQKNPTAFYLCASSWGQGSNQPQHFGDGTRLSIL.

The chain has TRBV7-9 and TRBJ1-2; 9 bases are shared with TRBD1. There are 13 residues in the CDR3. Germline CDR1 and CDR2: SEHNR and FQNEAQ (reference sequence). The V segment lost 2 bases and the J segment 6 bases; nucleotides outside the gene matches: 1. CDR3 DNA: TGTGCCAGCAGCTTAACAGGGGGCAATGGCTACACCTTC. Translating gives CASSLTGGNGYTF.

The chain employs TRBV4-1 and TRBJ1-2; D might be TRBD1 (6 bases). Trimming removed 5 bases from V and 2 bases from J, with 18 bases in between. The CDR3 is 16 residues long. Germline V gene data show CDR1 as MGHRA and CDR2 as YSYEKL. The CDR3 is CASSSPRQAVNYGYTF. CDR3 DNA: TGCGCCAGCAGCTCCCCCAGACAGGCCGTCAACTATGGCTACACCTTC.

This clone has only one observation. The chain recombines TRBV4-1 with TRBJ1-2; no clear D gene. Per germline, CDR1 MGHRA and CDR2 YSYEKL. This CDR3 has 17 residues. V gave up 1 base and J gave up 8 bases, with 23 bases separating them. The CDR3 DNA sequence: TGCGCCAGCAGCCAAGGCTCAGGCCCCGACCACACTGCAGGCTACACCTTC. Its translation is CASSQGSGPDHTAGYTF.

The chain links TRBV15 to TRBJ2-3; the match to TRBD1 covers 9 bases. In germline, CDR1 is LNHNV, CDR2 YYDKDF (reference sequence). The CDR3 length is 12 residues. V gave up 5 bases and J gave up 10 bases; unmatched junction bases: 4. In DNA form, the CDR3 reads TGTGCCACCAGCTCCGGGACAGGGCCGCAGTATTTT. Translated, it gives CATSSGTGPQYF.

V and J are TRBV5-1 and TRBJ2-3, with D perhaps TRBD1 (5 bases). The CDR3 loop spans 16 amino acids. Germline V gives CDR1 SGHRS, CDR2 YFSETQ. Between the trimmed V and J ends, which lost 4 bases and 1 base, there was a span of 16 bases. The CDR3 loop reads CASSGTGYWGTDTQYF. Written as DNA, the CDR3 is TGCGCCAGCAGCGGAACAGGCTATTGGGGCACAGATACGCAGTATTTT.

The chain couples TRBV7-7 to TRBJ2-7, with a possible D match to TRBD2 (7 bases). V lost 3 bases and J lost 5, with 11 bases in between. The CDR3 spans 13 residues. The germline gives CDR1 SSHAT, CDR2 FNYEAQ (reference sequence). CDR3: CASSFCGGNEQYF. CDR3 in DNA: TGTGCCAGCAGCTTCTGCGGGGGCAACGAGCAGTACTTC.

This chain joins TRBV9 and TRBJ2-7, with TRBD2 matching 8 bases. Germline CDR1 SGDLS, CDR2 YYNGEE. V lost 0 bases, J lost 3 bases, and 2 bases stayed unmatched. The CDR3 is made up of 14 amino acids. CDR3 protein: CASSVAAGGYEQYF. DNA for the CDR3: TGTGCCAGCAGCGTAGCGGCGGGGGGCTACGAGCAGTACTTC.

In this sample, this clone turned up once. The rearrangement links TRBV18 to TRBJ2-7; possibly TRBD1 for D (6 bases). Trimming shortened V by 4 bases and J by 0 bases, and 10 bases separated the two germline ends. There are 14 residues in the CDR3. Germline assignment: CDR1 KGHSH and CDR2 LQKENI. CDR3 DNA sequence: TGTGCCAGCTCACTTACAGGGTACTCCTACGAGCAGTACTTC. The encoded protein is CASSLTGYSYEQYF.

The CDR3 loop is CASSTTGGRNEQYF. CDR3 sequence (DNA): TGTGCCAGCAGCACGACAGGGGGCCGGAACGAGCAGTACTTC. V is TRBV5-4 and J is TRBJ2-7; 10 nucleotides agree with TRBD1. CDR3 length: 14 amino acids. The germline V gene encodes CDR1 SGHNT and CDR2 YYREEE (reference sequence). The trim removed 4 bases at V and 5 bases at J, leaving 6 bases unmatched.

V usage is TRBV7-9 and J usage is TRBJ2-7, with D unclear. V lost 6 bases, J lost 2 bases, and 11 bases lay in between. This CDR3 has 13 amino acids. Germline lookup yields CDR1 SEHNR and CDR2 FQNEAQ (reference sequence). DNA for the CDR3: TGTGCCAGCAGGCGAGGATCCGCCTACGAGCAGTACTTC. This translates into CASRRGSAYEQYF. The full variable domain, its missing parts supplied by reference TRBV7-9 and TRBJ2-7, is DTGVSQNPRHKITKRGQNVTFRCDPISEHNRLYWYRQTLGQGPEFLTYFQNEAQLEKSRLLSDRFSAERPKGSFSTLEIQRTEQGDSAMYLCASRRGSAYEQYFGPGTRLTVT.

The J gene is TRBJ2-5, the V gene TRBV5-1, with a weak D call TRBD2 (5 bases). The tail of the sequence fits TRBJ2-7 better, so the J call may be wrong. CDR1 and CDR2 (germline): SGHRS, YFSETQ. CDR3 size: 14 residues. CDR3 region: CASYSGRGLYEQYF. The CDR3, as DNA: TGCGCCAGCTACTCAGGACGAGGGCTCTACGAGCAGTACTTC.

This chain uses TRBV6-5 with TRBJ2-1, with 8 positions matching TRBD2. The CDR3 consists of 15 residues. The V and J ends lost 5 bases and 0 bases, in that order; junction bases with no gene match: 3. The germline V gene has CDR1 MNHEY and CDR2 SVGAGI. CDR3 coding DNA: TGTGCCAGCAGTCGGGGGGGCCCCTCCTACAATGAGCAGTTCTTC. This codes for CASSRGGPSYNEQFF.

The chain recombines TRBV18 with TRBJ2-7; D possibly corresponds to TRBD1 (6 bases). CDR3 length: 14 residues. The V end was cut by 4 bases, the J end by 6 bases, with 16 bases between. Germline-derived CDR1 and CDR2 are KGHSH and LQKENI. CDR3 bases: TGTGCCAGCTCACTTTCGGGTCAGGGGCGCGAGCAGTACTTC. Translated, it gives CASSLSGQGREQYF.

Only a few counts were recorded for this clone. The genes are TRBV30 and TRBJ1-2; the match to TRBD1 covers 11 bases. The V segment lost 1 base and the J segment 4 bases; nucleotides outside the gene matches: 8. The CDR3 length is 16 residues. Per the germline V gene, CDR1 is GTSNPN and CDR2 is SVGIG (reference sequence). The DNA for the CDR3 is TGTGCCTGGAGTGCCACCGGGACAGGGGGATTCTATGGCTACACCTTC. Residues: CAWSATGTGGFYGYTF.

DNA of the CDR3: TGTGCCAGCAGTTTCGAGGTGATGAGTGAGCAGTACTTC. It is translated as CASSFEVMSEQYF. The chain recombines TRBV6-5 with TRBJ2-7; D unclear. In germline, CDR1 is MNHEY, CDR2 SVGAGI. The CDR3 has 13 residues. Trimming cost V 4 bases and J 7 bases, with 14 bases left between them.

CDR3 loop: CASSSRLSVSYEQYF. DNA of the CDR3: TGTGCCAGCAGTTCGCGACTCTCCGTCTCCTACGAGCAGTACTTC. The rearrangement uses TRBV6-5 and TRBJ2-7; D is undetermined. Trimming shortened V by 4 bases and J by 0 bases, and 13 bases separated the two germline ends. This CDR3 comprises 15 residues. Germline assignment: CDR1 MNHEY and CDR2 SVGAGI.